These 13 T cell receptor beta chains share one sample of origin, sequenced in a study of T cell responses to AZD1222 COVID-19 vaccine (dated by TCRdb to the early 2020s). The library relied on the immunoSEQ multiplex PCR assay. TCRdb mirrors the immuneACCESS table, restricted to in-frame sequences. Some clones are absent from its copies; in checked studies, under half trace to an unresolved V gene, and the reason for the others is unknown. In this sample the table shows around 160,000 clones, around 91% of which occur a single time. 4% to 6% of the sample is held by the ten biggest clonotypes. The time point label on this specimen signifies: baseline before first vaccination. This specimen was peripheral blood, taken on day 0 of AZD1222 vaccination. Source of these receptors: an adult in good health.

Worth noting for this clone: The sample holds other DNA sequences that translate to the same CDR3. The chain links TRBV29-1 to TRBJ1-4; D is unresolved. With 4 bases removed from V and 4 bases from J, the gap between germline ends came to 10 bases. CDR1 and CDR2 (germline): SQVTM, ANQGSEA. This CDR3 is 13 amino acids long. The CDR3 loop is CSVGTANNEKLFF. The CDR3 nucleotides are TGCAGCGTTGGTACAGCTAATAATGAAAAACTGTTTTTT.

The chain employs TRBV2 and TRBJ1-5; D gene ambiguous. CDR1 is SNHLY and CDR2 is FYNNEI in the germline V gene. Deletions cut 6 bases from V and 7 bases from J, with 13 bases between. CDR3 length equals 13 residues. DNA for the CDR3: TGTGCCAGCAGCCCTCAAAGGAACCAGCCCCAGCATTTT. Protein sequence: CASSPQRNQPQHF.

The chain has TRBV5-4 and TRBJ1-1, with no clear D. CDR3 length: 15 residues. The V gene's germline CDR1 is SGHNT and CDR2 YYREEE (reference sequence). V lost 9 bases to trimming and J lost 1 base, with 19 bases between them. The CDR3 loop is CATEKEALSNTEAFF. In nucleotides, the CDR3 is TGTGCCACCGAAAAGGAGGCACTATCGAACACTGAAGCTTTCTTT.

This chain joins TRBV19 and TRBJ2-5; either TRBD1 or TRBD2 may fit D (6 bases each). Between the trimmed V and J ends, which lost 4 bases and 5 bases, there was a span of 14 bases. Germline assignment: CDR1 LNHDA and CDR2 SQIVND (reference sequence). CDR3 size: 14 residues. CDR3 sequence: CASSSLGGRETQYF. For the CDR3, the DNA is TGTGCCAGTAGTAGTTTGGGGGGCCGGGAGACCCAGTACTTC.

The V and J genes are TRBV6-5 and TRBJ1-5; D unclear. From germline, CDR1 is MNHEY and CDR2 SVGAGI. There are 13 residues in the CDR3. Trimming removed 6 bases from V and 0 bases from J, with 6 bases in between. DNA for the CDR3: TGTGCCAGCAGGGGAACTAGCAATCAGCCCCAGCATTTT. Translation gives CASRGTSNQPQHF.

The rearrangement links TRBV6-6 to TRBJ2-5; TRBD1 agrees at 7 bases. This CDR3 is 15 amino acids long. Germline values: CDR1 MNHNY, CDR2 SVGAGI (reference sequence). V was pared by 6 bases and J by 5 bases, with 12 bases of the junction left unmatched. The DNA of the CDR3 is TGTGCCAGCAGCACGACTCCCGACAGGGTTGAGACCCAGTACTTC. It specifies CASSTTPDRVETQYF.

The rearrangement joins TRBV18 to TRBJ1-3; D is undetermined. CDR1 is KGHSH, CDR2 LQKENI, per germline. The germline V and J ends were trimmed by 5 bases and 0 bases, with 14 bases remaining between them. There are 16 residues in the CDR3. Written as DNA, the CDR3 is TGTGCCAGCTCATCCCCATGGGTGAGCTCTGGAAACACCATATATTTT. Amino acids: CASSSPWVSSGNTIYF.

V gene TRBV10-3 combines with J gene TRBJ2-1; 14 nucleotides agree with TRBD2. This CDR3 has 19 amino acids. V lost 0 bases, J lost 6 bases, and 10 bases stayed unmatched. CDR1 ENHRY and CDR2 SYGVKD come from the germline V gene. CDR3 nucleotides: TGTGCCATCAGTGAGTCAGACCCGGGACTAGCGGGAGTCCCCAATGAGCAGTTCTTC. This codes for CAISESDPGLAGVPNEQFF.

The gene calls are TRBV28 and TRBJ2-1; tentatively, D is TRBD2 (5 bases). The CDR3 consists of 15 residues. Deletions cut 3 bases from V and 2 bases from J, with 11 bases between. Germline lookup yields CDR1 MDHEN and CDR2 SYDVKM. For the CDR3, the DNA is TGTGCCAGCAGTTTGGGTCTAGCACCCTACAATGAGCAGTTCTTC. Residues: CASSLGLAPYNEQFF.

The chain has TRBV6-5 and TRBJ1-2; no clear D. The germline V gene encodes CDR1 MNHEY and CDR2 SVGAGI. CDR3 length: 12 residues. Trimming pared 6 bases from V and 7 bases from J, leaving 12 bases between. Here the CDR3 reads CASSLPPGGYTF. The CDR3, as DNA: TGTGCCAGCAGCCTACCGCCTGGTGGCTACACCTTC.

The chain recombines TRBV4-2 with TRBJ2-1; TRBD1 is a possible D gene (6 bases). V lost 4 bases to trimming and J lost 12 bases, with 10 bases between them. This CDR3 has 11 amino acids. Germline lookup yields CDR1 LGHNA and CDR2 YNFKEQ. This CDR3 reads CASSLGTRQFF. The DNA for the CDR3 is TGTGCCAGCAGCCTTGGGACAAGGCAGTTCTTC.

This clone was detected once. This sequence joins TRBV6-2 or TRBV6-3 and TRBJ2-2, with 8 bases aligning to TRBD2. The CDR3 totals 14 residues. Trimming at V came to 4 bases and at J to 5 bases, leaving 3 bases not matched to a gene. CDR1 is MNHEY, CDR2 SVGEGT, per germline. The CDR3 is CASSSPGGTGELFF. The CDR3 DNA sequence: TGTGCCAGCAGTTCCCCGGGGGGGACCGGGGAGCTGTTTTTT.

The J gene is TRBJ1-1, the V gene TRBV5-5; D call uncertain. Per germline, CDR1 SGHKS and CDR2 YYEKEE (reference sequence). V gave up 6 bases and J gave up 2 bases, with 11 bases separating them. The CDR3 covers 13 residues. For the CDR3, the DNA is TGTGCCAGCACCTTTACTTATAACACTGAAGCTTTCTTT. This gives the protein CASTFTYNTEAFF. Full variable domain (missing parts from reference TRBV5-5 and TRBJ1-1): DAGVTQSPTHLIKTRGQQVTLRCSPISGHKSVSWYQQVLGQGPQFIFQYYEKEERGRGNFPDRFSARQFPNYSSELNVNALLLGDSALYLCASTFTYNTEAFFGQGTRLTVV.